The present T cell receptor (beta chain) was sequenced within a study of cytomegalovirus exposure and HLA in healthy donors. With 2 bases removed from V and 4 bases from J, the gap between germline ends came to 11 bases. The CDR3 is made up of 14 amino acids. Germline-derived CDR1 and CDR2 are SGDLS and YYNGEE. General study points: The authors excluded some V segments, including TRBV6-2 and TRBV6-3, as indistinguishable. Compared with the roughly 700-donor mean, an Asian-associated ancestry cluster reportedly had fewer N-insertions, according to a later analysis. Accurate predictions that matched the HLA-A and HLA-B alleles of most subjects were reportedly made from TCR beta sequences.

About this clone: Its antigen is unidentified.

The PCR made use of 60 Vbeta and 13 Jbeta primers. Profiled with immunoSEQ multiplex PCR; TCRdb holds only in-frame clones, not every one. Its table lists 150,000 to 200,000 clones. Donors sampled were nominally healthy, though unrecorded immune exposures were likely. The receptor was isolated from a man aged 25 to 45 in good health and CMV-seronegative. J is TRBJ2-3 and V is TRBV9, with a tentative D call TRBD2 (6 bases). The sample comprised PBMCs. CDR3 sequence (DNA): TGTGCCAGCAGCGTCGGGAGAGGGGCAGATACGCAGTATTTT. It is translated as CASSVGRGADTQYF.